This passage covers 2 T cell receptor beta chains from one sample sequenced in a study of cytomegalovirus exposure and HLA in healthy donors. The primer mix had 60 Vbeta and 13 Jbeta primers. Using immunoSEQ multiplex PCR, the repertoire was profiled, and TCRdb retains in-frame clones only, with some absent. The sample contains some 200,000 clones, 70% to 85% of which appear only once. Sequenced sample: PBMCs. The receptor source for this set is a woman aged 55-69 years in good health and CMV-seropositive.

As DNA, the CDR3 is TGTGCCAGCAGCCCACCACGTGGGGGGTTTGGCGAGCAGTACTTC. Translation gives CASSPPRGGFGEQYF. The V and J genes are TRBV7-8 and TRBJ2-7; TRBD2 is a possible D gene (6 bases). V was cut by 5 bases and J by 6 bases, with 20 bases left in between. The V gene's germline CDR1 is SGHVS and CDR2 FQNEAQ. The CDR3 sequence is 15 residues long.

This rearrangement joins TRBV18 to TRBJ2-1, with D maybe TRBD2 (7 bases). Germline values: CDR1 KGHSH, CDR2 LQKENI. The CDR3 runs 14 residues. Trimming removed 1 base from V and 8 bases from J, with 12 bases in between. The CDR3 is CASSPLSGGDEQFF. For the CDR3, the DNA is TGTGCCAGCTCACCACTGTCGGGGGGCGATGAGCAGTTCTTC.